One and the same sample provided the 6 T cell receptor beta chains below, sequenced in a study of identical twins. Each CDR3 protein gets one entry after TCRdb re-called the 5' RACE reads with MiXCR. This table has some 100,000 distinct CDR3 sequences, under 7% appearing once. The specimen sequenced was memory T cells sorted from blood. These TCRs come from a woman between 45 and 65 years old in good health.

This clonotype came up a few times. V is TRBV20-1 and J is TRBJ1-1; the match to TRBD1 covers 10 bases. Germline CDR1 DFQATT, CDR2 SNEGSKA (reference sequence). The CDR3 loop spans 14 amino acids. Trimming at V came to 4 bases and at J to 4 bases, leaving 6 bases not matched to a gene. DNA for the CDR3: TGCAGTGCTATGACAGGGGGCTTCGTCACTGAAGCTTTCTTT. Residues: CSAMTGGFVTEAFF.

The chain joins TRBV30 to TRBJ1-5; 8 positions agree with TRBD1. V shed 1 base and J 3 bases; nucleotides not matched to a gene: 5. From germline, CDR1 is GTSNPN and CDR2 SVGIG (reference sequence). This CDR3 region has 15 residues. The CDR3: CAWSGTGMTNQPQHF. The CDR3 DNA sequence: TGTGCCTGGAGTGGGACAGGGATGACCAATCAGCCCCAGCATTTT.

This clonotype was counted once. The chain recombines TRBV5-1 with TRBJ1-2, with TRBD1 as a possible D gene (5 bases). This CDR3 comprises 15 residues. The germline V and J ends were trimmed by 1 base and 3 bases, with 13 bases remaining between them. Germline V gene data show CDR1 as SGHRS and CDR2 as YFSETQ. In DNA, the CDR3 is TGCGCCAGCAGCTTGTCAGCAGGGATCGACTATGGCTACACCTTC. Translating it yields CASSLSAGIDYGYTF.

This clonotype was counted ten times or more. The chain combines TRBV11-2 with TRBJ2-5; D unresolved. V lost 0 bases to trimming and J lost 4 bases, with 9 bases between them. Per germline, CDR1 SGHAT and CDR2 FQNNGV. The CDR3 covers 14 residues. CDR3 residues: CASSLDLKRETQYF. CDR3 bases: TGTGCCAGCAGCTTAGATCTGAAACGAGAGACCCAGTACTTC.

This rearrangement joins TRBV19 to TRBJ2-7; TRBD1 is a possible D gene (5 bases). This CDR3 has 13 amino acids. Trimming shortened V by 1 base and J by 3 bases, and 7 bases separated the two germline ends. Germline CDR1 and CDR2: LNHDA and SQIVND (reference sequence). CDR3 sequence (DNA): TGTGCCAGTAGTATAGGCCAGGGCTACGAGCAGTACGTC. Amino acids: CASSIGQGYEQYV.

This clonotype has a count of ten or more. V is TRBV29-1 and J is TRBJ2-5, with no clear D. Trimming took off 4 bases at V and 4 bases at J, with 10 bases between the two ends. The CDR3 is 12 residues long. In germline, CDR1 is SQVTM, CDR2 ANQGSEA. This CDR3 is CSVGSSRETQYF. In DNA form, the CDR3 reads TGCAGCGTTGGTAGCAGTCGAGAGACCCAGTACTTC.